This passage covers 29 T cell receptor beta chains from one sample sequenced in a study of blood T cells in healthy people across ages. Together with a sample-barcoded 5' primer, a J-beta primer mix was included in a second PCR lasting roughly 7 to 11 cycles. TCRdb reprocessed the 5' RACE reads via MiXCR and lists one record per CDR3 protein. The data show just under 750,000 distinct CDR3 sequences, 22% seen once. Sequenced: blood. The receptors were gathered from an older man in good health.

This clonotype was seen a few times. The junction does not match germline at one end; this may be a read error. J is TRBJ2-3 and V is TRBV20-1, with unresolved D. The CDR3 runs 13 residues. From germline, CDR1 is DFQATT and CDR2 SNEGSKA (reference sequence). The CDR3 DNA reads as TGCAGTGCTAGAGATCTTGGGCCAGATGCGCAGTATTTT. Its protein product is CSARDLGPDAQYF.

The genes are TRBV28 and TRBJ2-7; 8 bases fit TRBD1. The CDR3 has 14 amino acids. Trimming removed 3 bases from V and 6 bases from J; junction bases left unmatched: 7. Germline values: CDR1 MDHEN, CDR2 SYDVKM. CDR3 DNA: TGTGCCAGCAGTTTTGAGACAGGGGTAGGCGAGCAGTACTTC. Its translation: CASSFETGVGEQYF. Together with reference TRBV28 and TRBJ2-7, the CDR3 gives the full variable domain: DVKVTQSSRYLVKRTGEKVFLECVQDMDHENMFWYRQDPGLGLRLIYFSYDVKMKEKGDIPEGYSVSREKKERFSLILESASTNQTSMYLCASSFETGVGEQYFGPGTRLTVT.

A few counts support this clonotype. The chain uses TRBV14 and TRBJ2-2; D possibly corresponds to TRBD2 (6 bases). This CDR3 has 17 residues. Germline assignment: CDR1 SGHDN and CDR2 FVKESK. Trimming left V 0 bases short and J 3 bases short, with 14 bases between. The CDR3 loop reads CASSQDRGTSHTGELFF. Here the CDR3 DNA reads TGTGCCAGCAGCCAAGACCGCGGGACCTCGCACACCGGGGAGCTGTTTTTT.

The V call is TRBV7-9, the J call TRBJ2-7, with a weak D call TRBD2 (6 bases). This CDR3 contains 16 residues. Trimming pared 0 bases from V and 1 base from J, leaving 13 bases between. The V gene's germline CDR1 is SEHNR and CDR2 FQNEAQ (reference sequence). The CDR3 spells CASSLAGGARSYEQYF. CDR3 nucleotides: TGTGCCAGCAGCTTAGCGGGCGGGGCTAGGTCCTACGAGCAGTACTTC.

Comment on this clonotype: This may be a read error: a much more frequent sequence differs by one nucleotide. V usage is TRBV4-1 and J usage is TRBJ2-3; D tentatively reads TRBD1 or TRBD2 (5 bases each). There are 16 residues in the CDR3. Germline V gene sequence: CDR1 MGHRA, CDR2 YSYEKL. Trimming cost V 1 base and J 10 bases, with 21 bases left between them. This CDR3 reads CASSQGGQGMGDSQYF. The CDR3 bases are TGCGCCAGCAGCCAAGGAGGTCAAGGAATGGGGGATTCGCAGTATTTT.

The CDR3 DNA follows: TGTGCCAGCAGGACACTAGGGGCAGCCAATGAAAAACTGTTTTTT. Its translation: CASRTLGAANEKLFF. The chain uses TRBV27 and TRBJ1-4; tentatively, D is TRBD1 (5 bases). V was pared by 6 bases and J by 5 bases, with 16 bases between. This CDR3 region has 15 residues. Germline CDR1 and CDR2: MNHEY and SMNVEV (reference sequence).

Here the CDR3 DNA reads TGCAGTGCCAGTGACCCCTTCGGCTTGGCCCAGTACTTC. Protein product: CSASDPFGLAQYF. The V gene is TRBV20-1, the J gene TRBJ2-5; D is uncertain. Germline V lookup: CDR1 DFQATT, CDR2 SNEGSKA (reference sequence). The CDR3 loop spans 13 amino acids. Trimming left V 6 bases short and J 9 bases short, with 20 bases between.

The rearrangement uses TRBV20-1 and TRBJ2-1; 9 positions match TRBD2. The V segment lost 3 bases and the J segment 0 bases; nucleotides outside the gene matches: 6. Germline CDR1 reads DFQATT; CDR2 reads SNEGSKA (reference sequence). This CDR3 is 16 amino acids long. CDR3 DNA sequence: TGCAGTGCTAGGGCGCTAGCGGGACTCTCCTACAATGAGCAGTTCTTC. Its translation is CSARALAGLSYNEQFF.

This clonotype was observed a handful of times. This chain connects TRBV6-5 to TRBJ1-2; no firm D call. The CDR3 spans 16 residues. V was clipped by 5 bases and J by 0 bases, with 16 bases between them. Germline CDR1 and CDR2: MNHEY and SVGAGI. The CDR3 nucleotides are TGTGCCAGCAGTCCCGCCGGGGTGAGATCTAACTATGGCTACACCTTC. Translation: CASSPAGVRSNYGYTF.

This chain links TRBV4-1 with TRBJ1-5; 8 positions match TRBD1. This CDR3 is 17 amino acids long. Trimming cost V 2 bases and J 8 bases; bases outside gene matches: 14. The germline V gene encodes CDR1 MGHRA and CDR2 YSYEKL. CDR3 region: CASSQINRPGGTEPQHF. As DNA, the CDR3 is TGCGCCAGCAGCCAAATAAACAGACCAGGGGGCACGGAGCCCCAGCATTTT.

This clonotype was found a few times. The V and J genes are TRBV7-2 and TRBJ2-3; either TRBD1 or TRBD2 may fit D (5 bases each). CDR1 is SGHTA, CDR2 FQGNSA, per germline. The CDR3 is 14 residues long. V lost 5 bases to trimming and J lost 4 bases, with 13 bases between them. CDR3 DNA: TGTGCCAGCAGCCAGGGACCGCGCCCAGATACGCAGTATTTT. It encodes CASSQGPRPDTQYF.

This clonotype was recorded a few times. Possible read error: a much larger clone is one base away. Since the CDR3 does not end with the conserved phenylalanine or tryptophan, this likely comes from a read error. The V gene is TRBV5-1, the J gene TRBJ1-2, with 10 bases fitting TRBD1. With 3 bases clipped from V and 7 bases from J, the junction kept 12 bases outside the gene matches. The CDR3 has 16 amino acids. CDR1 SGHRS and CDR2 YFSETQ come from the germline V gene. The CDR3 DNA reads as TGCGCCAGCAGCTCGGAGGGGACAGGGGTTATTTCTGGCTACACCCTC. It codes for CASSSEGTGVISGYTL.

This clonotype was seen only a few times. V and J are TRBV29-1 and TRBJ2-5; 7 bases line up with TRBD2. The J segment lost 1 base and the V segment lost 7 bases, leaving 0 bases of the junction unmatched. Looked up from germline, CDR1 is SQVTM and CDR2 is ANQGSEA. The CDR3 sequence is 11 residues long. CDR3 in amino acids: CSGTSQETQYF. The CDR3 DNA follows: TGCAGCGGGACTAGCCAAGAGACCCAGTACTTC.

V gene TRBV10-3 combines with J gene TRBJ2-1, with TRBD2 as a possible D gene (6 bases). The CDR3 contains 14 residues. Trimming pared 3 bases from V and 7 bases from J, leaving 13 bases between. Germline V gene lookup returns CDR1 ENHRY and CDR2 SYGVKD. CDR3 residues: CAISDPLTRNEQFF. As DNA, the CDR3 is TGTGCCATCAGTGACCCCCTGACTAGGAATGAGCAGTTCTTC.

This clonotype was recorded a few times. The chain has TRBV6-1 and TRBJ1-2; perhaps TRBD1 as D (6 bases). The V end was cut by 7 bases, the J end by 7 bases, with 16 bases between. Per the germline V gene, CDR1 is MNHNS and CDR2 is SASEGT. CDR3 length equals 13 residues. CDR3 DNA: TGTGCCAGCAACCCACTAGCAGGGGCTGGCTACACCTTC. Translating gives CASNPLAGAGYTF.

J is TRBJ2-3 and V is TRBV4-1; TRBD2 agrees at 9 bases. The germline gives CDR1 MGHRA, CDR2 YSYEKL. The CDR3 has 17 amino acids. V dropped 0 bases and J dropped 4; count of bases not matched to a gene: 8. The CDR3 is CASSQDGTAGGADTQYF. The CDR3 DNA is TGCGCCAGCAGCCAAGATGGGACAGCGGGGGGCGCAGATACGCAGTATTTT.

This clonotype was seen at least ten times. J is TRBJ2-1 and V is TRBV20-1; no clear D gene. The germline gives CDR1 DFQATT, CDR2 SNEGSKA (reference sequence). CDR3 length equals 11 residues. V lost 5 bases to trimming and J lost 6 bases, with 8 bases between them. The CDR3 here is CSAQAPNEQFF. Here the CDR3 DNA reads TGCAGTGCTCAGGCCCCCAATGAGCAGTTCTTC.

A few counts support this clonotype. This chain joins TRBV2 and TRBJ1-2, with a possible D match to TRBD1 (5 bases). Trimming left V 4 bases short and J 4 bases short, with 7 bases between. Germline-derived CDR1 and CDR2 are SNHLY and FYNNEI. The CDR3 is 12 amino acids. The CDR3 region is CASSVTGYGYTF. The CDR3 nucleotides read TGTGCCAGCAGTGTAACAGGCTATGGCTACACCTTC. The full variable domain, rest sourced from reference TRBV2 and TRBJ1-2, is EPEVTQTPSHQVTQMGQEVILRCVPISNHLYFYWYRQILGQKVEFLVSFYNNEISEKSEIFDDQFSVERPDGSNFTLKIRSTKLEDSAMYFCASSVTGYGYTFGSGTRLTVV.

V usage is TRBV20-1 and J usage is TRBJ1-5; TRBD1 aligns across 7 bases. V shed 6 bases, J shed 0 bases, and the junction held 5 bases outside the gene matches. Germline CDR1 is DFQATT and CDR2 is SNEGSKA (reference sequence). CDR3 length: 14 residues. DNA for the CDR3: TGCAGTGCCGAGACAGGGAATAGCAATCAGCCCCAGCATTTT. Translation: CSAETGNSNQPQHF.

The chain combines TRBV4-1 with TRBJ1-4; D not resolved. Germline assignment: CDR1 MGHRA and CDR2 YSYEKL. V lost 0 bases, J lost 10 bases, and 12 bases lay in between. The CDR3 has 14 residues. The CDR3 sequence: CASSQDIPAGKLFF. CDR3 in DNA: TGCGCCAGCAGCCAAGATATCCCGGCCGGAAAACTGTTTTTT.

The chain recombines TRBV28 with TRBJ2-2; 10 bases match TRBD2. The J segment lost 7 bases and the V segment lost 8 bases, leaving 10 bases of the junction unmatched. Germline V gene data show CDR1 as MDHEN and CDR2 as SYDVKM. The CDR3 extends over 15 amino acids. Written as DNA, the CDR3 is TGTGCCAGCGCGGGGCTAGCGGGAGCTGTCGGGGAGCTGTTTTTT. This sequence encodes CASAGLAGAVGELFF.

As regards this clonotype: The junction does not match germline at one end; this may be a read error. The chain joins TRBV12-3 or TRBV12-4 to TRBJ2-3; D could derive from TRBD1 or TRBD2 (6 bases each). The CDR3 runs to 13 residues. CDR3 sequence reads: CASRRGEFDTQYF. The CDR3 bases are TGTGCCAGTAGAAGGGGGGAATTCGATACACAGTATTTT.

This clonotype was found a few times. The chain carries TRBV28 and TRBJ2-5; weak D call: TRBD2 (6 bases). The J call may be in error: the DNA end matches TRBJ2-7 better. This CDR3 region has 15 residues. In germline, CDR1 is MDHEN, CDR2 SYDVKM. The CDR3 is CASRPGLWGSYEQYF. CDR3 DNA sequence: TGTGCCAGCAGACCGGGACTTTGGGGCTCCTACGAGCAGTACTTC.

The chain has TRBV11-2 and TRBJ2-3, with D tentatively TRBD2 (6 bases). Germline CDR1 SGHAT, CDR2 FQNNGV. Trimming left V 6 bases short and J 4 bases short, with 17 bases between. This CDR3 has 15 amino acids. Written as DNA, the CDR3 is TGTGCCAGCAGTCCACCGGGCGGGGCAGCAGATACGCAGTATTTT. Protein sequence: CASSPPGGAADTQYF.

This clonotype was seen ten or more times. V and J are TRBV12-3 or TRBV12-4 and TRBJ2-2, with TRBD1 matching 7 bases. Losses at the gene ends were 1 base for V and 7 bases for J; bases not matched to a gene: 6. This CDR3 comprises 15 residues. The CDR3 protein is CASSLDRGEGGELFF. CDR3 DNA sequence: TGTGCCAGCAGTTTAGACAGGGGCGAGGGCGGGGAGCTGTTTTTT.

The rearrangement uses TRBV5-5 and TRBJ2-7; no clear D. The CDR3 sequence is 16 residues long. In germline, CDR1 is SGHKS, CDR2 YYEKEE (reference sequence). Deletions cut 4 bases from V and 4 bases from J, with 21 bases between. CDR3 protein: CASSPPSGPDHYEQYF. CDR3 bases: TGTGCCAGCAGCCCTCCCTCGGGCCCGGACCATTACGAGCAGTACTTC. The variable domain in full, with the rest retrieved from reference TRBV5-5 and TRBJ2-7, is DAGVTQSPTHLIKTRGQQVTLRCSPISGHKSVSWYQQVLGQGPQFIFQYYEKEERGRGNFPDRFSARQFPNYSSELNVNALLLGDSALYLCASSPPSGPDHYEQYFGPGTRLTVT.

This clonotype is a singleton in its sample. The chain couples TRBV12-3 or TRBV12-4 to TRBJ1-1; D gene unclear. V lost 3 bases and J lost 1, with 6 bases in between. This CDR3 spans 13 amino acids. The DNA for the CDR3 is TGTGCCAGCAGTTTTTACTCGAACACTGAAGCTTTCTTT. This sequence encodes CASSFYSNTEAFF.

This clonotype was detected a few times. V gene TRBV5-1 combines with J gene TRBJ2-1; 11 bases fit TRBD2. The CDR3 sequence is 17 residues long. V dropped 1 base and J dropped 5; count of bases not matched to a gene: 8. Germline V gene data show CDR1 as SGHRS and CDR2 as YFSETQ. CDR3 nucleotide sequence: TGCGCCAGCAGCTTGTTACTAGCGGGGGCCCGAAACAATGAGCAGTTCTTC. Translated, it gives CASSLLLAGARNNEQFF.

This chain uses TRBV28 with TRBJ1-6; D perhaps matches TRBD1 (6 bases). This CDR3 has 13 residues. Germline assignment: CDR1 MDHEN and CDR2 SYDVKM. Trimming cost V 7 bases and J 4 bases, with 8 bases left between them. In nucleotides, the CDR3 is TGTGCCAGCACGGACAGATATAATTCACCCCTCCACTTT. It specifies CASTDRYNSPLHF.